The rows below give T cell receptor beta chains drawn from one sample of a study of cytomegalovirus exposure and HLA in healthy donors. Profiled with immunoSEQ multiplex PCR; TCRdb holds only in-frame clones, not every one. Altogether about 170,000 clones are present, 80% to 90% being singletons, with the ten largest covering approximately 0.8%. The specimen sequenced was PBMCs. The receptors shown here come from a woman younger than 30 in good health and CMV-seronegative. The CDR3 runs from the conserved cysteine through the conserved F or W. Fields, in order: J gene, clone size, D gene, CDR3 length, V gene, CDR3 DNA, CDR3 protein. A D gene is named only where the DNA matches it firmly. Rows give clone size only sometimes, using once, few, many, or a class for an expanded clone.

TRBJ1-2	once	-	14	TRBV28	TGTGCCAGCAGTCTCCCCGGGACAAACTATGGCTACACCTTC	CASSLPGTNYGYTF
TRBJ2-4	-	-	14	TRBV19	TGTGCCAGTAAGGAGCTAGGGGGTGAAAACATTCAGTACTTC	CASKELGGENIQYF
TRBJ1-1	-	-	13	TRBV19	TGTGCCAGTAGCCGACAGTTCAACACTGAAGCTTTCTTT	CASSRQFNTEAFF
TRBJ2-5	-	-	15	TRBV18	TGTGCCAGCTCACCGGGAACAGGGTACCAAGAGACCCAGTACTTC	CASSPGTGYQETQYF
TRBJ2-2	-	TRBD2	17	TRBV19	TGTGCCAGTAGTTCCCTAGGACTAGCGGGAGTGGGCGGGGAGCTGTTTTTT	CASSSLGLAGVGGELFF
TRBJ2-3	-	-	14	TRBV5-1	TGCGCCAGCAGCTTGGAGGGGGTAGGGGATACGCAGTATTTT	CASSLEGVGDTQYF
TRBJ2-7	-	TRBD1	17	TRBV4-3	TGCGCCAGCAGCCAAGAGGTGACAGGGGTCGGGCCCCACGAGCAGTACTTC	CASSQEVTGVGPHEQYF
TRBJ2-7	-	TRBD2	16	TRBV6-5	TGTGCCAGCAGTTACCGATTGACGGGAGGAGGGTACGAGCAGTACTTC	CASSYRLTGGGYEQYF
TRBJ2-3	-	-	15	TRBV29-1	TGCAGCGTAGACCCGGGACAACTTTACACAGATACGCAGTATTTT	CSVDPGQLYTDTQYF
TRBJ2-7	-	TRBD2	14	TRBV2	TGTGCCAGCAGGCGGAATAGCGGGAGCTACGAGCAGTACTTC	CASRRNSGSYEQYF
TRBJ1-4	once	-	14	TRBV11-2	TGTGCCAGCAGCTTCGGGGGGACCAATGAAAAACTGTTTTTT	CASSFGGTNEKLFF
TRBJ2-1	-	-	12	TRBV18	TGTGCCAGCTCACCGGACATAAATGAGCAGTTCTTC	CASSPDINEQFF
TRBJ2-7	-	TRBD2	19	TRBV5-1	TGCGCCAGCAGCCTCGGACCCGGACTAGCGGGAGGGCTTGCCTACGAGCAGTACTTC	CASSLGPGLAGGLAYEQYF
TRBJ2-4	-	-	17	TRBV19	TGTGCCAGTAGTATAGATAGCCGAAGTCTAGCCAAAAACATTCAGTACTTC	CASSIDSRSLAKNIQYF
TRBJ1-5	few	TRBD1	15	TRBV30	TGTGCCTGGTCTGCGGACAGGGGCAACAATCAGCCCCAGCATTTT	CAWSADRGNNQPQHF
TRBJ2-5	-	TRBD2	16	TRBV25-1	TGTGCCAGCAGCGTCGGACTAGCGGGAGTAGAGGAGACCCAGTACTTC	CASSVGLAGVEETQYF
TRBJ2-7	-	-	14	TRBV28	TGTGCCAGCAGGGGGGCTAGCGGTACCTACGAGCAGTACTTC	CASRGASGTYEQYF
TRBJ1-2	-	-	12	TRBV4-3	TGCGCCAGACCCGTCAGGGTCGGTGGCTACACCTTC	CARPVRVGGYTF
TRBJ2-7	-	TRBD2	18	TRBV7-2	TGTGCCAGCAGCTCCCAAGGGACTAGCGGGGCTCCTCGGTACGAGCAGTACTTC	CASSSQGTSGAPRYEQYF
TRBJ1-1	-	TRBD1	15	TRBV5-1	TGCGCCAGCAAACCCGGACAGGGGATGAACACTGAAGCTTTCTTT	CASKPGQGMNTEAFF
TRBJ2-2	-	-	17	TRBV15	TGTGCCACCAGCAGAGATAGGACAGCGTCGAACACCGGGGAGCTGTTTTTT	CATSRDRTASNTGELFF
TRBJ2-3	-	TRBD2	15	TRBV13	TGTGCCAGCAGCTTAGTTCTAGCGGGAACAGATACGCAGTATTTT	CASSLVLAGTDTQYF
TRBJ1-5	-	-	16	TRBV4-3	TGCGCCAGCAGCCAGGGGACTGGGGTTGGCAATCAGCCCCAGCATTTT	CASSQGTGVGNQPQHF
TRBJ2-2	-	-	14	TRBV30	TGTGCCTGGAGGAGATTCCAGAACACCGGGGAGCTGTTTTTT	CAWRRFQNTGELFF
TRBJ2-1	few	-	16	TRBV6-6	TGTGCCAGCAGTAGGGGCCGGGACACAAAGAACAATGAGCAGTTCTTC	CASSRGRDTKNNEQFF
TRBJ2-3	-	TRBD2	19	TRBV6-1	TGTGCCAGCAGTGCGAGACTAGCGGGATTAGGCACGAGCACAGATACGCAGTATTTT	CASSARLAGLGTSTDTQYF
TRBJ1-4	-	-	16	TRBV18	TGTGCCAGCTCACCGGCAACCCAGGGAATTAATGAAAAACTGTTTTTT	CASSPATQGINEKLFF
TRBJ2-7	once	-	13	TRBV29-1	TGCAGCGTTGTGGAACTAGCCAACTACGAGCAGTACTTC	CSVVELANYEQYF
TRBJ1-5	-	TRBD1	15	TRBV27	TGTGCCAGCAGCCGACAGGGACATAGCAATCAGCCCCAGCATTTT	CASSRQGHSNQPQHF
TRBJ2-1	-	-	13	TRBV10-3	TGTGCCACCTCCCCCCGCTCAGACAATGAGCAGTTCTTC	CATSPRSDNEQFF
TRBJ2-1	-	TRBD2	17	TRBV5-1	TGCGCCAGCAGCTTCCAACGACTAGCGGGAAATTTGAATGAGCAGTTCTTC	CASSFQRLAGNLNEQFF
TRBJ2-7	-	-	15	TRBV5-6	TGTGCCAGTTCTCTAGCGCCACAAACCTCCTACGAGCAGTACTTC	CASSLAPQTSYEQYF
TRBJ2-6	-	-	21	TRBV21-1	TGTGCCAGCAGCAAAAGAAAAAACGGACAGGAAGGTTTCTCTGGGGCCAACGTCCTGACTTTC	CASSKRKNGQEGFSGANVLTF
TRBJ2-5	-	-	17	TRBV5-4	TGTGCCAGCAGCCCCCTAGGAGGACTCAATTCCTGGGAGACCCAGTACTTC	CASSPLGGLNSWETQYF
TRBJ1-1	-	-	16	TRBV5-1	TGCGCCAGCGGACCGACGATTTCGGGGATGAACACTGAAGCTTTCTTT	CASGPTISGMNTEAFF
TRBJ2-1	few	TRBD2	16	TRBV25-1	TGTGCCAGCAGTGAGTATCCGAGCGGGAGTATGAATGAGCAGTTCTTC	CASSEYPSGSMNEQFF
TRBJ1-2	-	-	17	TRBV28	TGTGCCAGCAGTTTAGGTGTTGGTAAGGAGGTAAACTATGGCTACACCTTC	CASSLGVGKEVNYGYTF
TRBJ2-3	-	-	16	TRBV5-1	TGCGCCAGCACAGGCGGGGCCAACTTCCTCACAGATACGCAGTATTTT	CASTGGANFLTDTQYF
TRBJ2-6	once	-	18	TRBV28	TGTGCCAGCAGTTGGGTAGAGGGCAGACCTCCTGGGGCCAACGTCCTGACTTTC	CASSWVEGRPPGANVLTF
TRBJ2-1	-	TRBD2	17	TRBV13	TGTGCCAGCAGTAACCGCAGGGTGGCGGGAGCTTACAATGAGCAGTTCTTC	CASSNRRVAGAYNEQFF
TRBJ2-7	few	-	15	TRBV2	TGTGCCAGCAGTGAGGGGGCGCAGGGGTTCTACGAGCAGTACTTC	CASSEGAQGFYEQYF
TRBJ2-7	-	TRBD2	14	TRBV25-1	TGTGCCAGCAGTGGGACTAGCGGGAGTTACGAGCAGTACTTC	CASSGTSGSYEQYF
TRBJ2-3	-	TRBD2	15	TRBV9	TGTGCCAGCAGCTACAGCGGGAGGTCCACAGATACGCAGTATTTT	CASSYSGRSTDTQYF
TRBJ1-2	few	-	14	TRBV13	TGTGCCAGCAGCTTAGGCCTCGCAGGGGATGGCTACACCTTC	CASSLGLAGDGYTF
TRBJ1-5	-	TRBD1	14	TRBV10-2	TGCGCCACCAGGACAGGGTCTCCTGTGGGGCCCCAGCATTTT	CATRTGSPVGPQHF
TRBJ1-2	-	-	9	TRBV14	TGTGCCAGCAGCCAAGGACTGATCTTC	CASSQGLIF